Presented here are 3 T cell receptor beta chains from one specimen sequenced in a study of OX40 agonist ivuxolimab in advanced cancers. The assay was immunoSEQ multiplex PCR, and TCRdb's table has in-frame clones only and misses some. The table records roughly 80,000 clones, 65% to 85% of them present only once. This sample comprised CD4+ or CD8+ T cells sorted from blood, obtained in a trial of the OX40 agonist ivuxolimab. The origin of the receptors is an adult with an advanced solid tumor such as melanoma, head and neck, liver or kidney cancer.

The rearrangement links TRBV12-2 to TRBJ2-5; the table's TRBD2 call for D was not verified on the DNA. TRBV12-2 is described as a pseudogene. The CDR3 totals 14 residues. CDR3 sequence: CASRLKRDQETQYF. The CDR3 nucleotides are TGTGCAAGTCGCTTAAAACGGGACCAAGAGACCCAGTACTTC.

The chain uses TRBV28 and TRBJ1-2, with a possible D match to TRBD1 (6 bases). The CDR3 has 15 residues. Germline V lookup: CDR1 MDHEN, CDR2 SYDVKM. Deletions cut 2 bases from V and 4 bases from J, with 14 bases between. CDR3 region: CASSLGGALGYGYTF. The CDR3 nucleotides are TGTGCCAGCAGTTTAGGGGGGGCGCTGGGCTATGGCTACACCTTC.

J is TRBJ1-2 and V is TRBV9; 8 bases fit TRBD1. This CDR3 comprises 13 residues. Germline values: CDR1 SGDLS, CDR2 YYNGEE. J lost 7 bases, V lost 7 bases, and 9 bases had no gene match. This CDR3 reads CASARDRQGGYTF. The CDR3 bases are TGTGCCAGCGCTAGGGACAGGCAGGGTGGCTACACCTTC.